The 7 T cell receptor beta chains given below trace back to one sample, sequenced in a study of T-cell reconstitution after alpha-beta-depleted transplantation in children. Unique molecular identifiers featured in how the TCRbeta library was prepared. TCRdb reanalysed the PCR reads using MiXCR and keeps one entry per CDR3 protein. The sample shows 350,000 to 500,000 distinct CDR3 sequences, 43% of them seen only once. The input for sequencing was PBMCs, taken before TCRalphabeta/CD19-depleted stem cell transplant. The origin of the receptors is a girl aged 2-10 years with aplastic anemia, due to receive a stem cell transplant.

The chain recombines TRBV7-9 with TRBJ2-7, with 8 bases identical to TRBD2. The germline V gene encodes CDR1 SEHNR and CDR2 FQNEAQ (reference sequence). V was pared by 3 bases and J by 3 bases, with 4 bases of the junction left unmatched. The CDR3 is 14 residues long. CDR3 residues: CASSLVSGSYEQYF. Written as DNA, the CDR3 is TGTGCCAGCAGCTTGGTCAGCGGGAGCTACGAGCAGTACTTC.

This clonotype was detected a few times. The chain is built from TRBV12-3 or TRBV12-4 and TRBJ2-3; D possibly matches TRBD1 or TRBD2 (5 bases each). Deletions cut 8 bases from V and 5 bases from J, with 23 bases between. The CDR3 length is 16 residues. The DNA for the CDR3 is TGTGCCAGCGGCAAAGGTACGGGGCCCCTCGGAGATACGCAGTATTTT. This codes for CASGKGTGPLGDTQYF.

The chain joins TRBV4-1 to TRBJ1-4, with 9 bases aligning to TRBD1. This CDR3 is 17 amino acids long. J lost 8 bases, V lost 4 bases, and 14 bases had no gene match. Looked up from germline, CDR1 is MGHRA and CDR2 is YSYEKL. CDR3 sequence (DNA): TGCGCCAGCAGCCGAACTGGAAACAGGGGGCTGGGGGAAAAACTGTTTTTT. It is translated as CASSRTGNRGLGEKLFF.

This clonotype was seen only a few times. The chain uses TRBV5-1 and TRBJ1-6; D gene unclear. The V gene lost 2 bases and the J gene lost 7 bases, with 13 bases spanning the gap. This CDR3 region has 15 residues. Germline V gene sequence: CDR1 SGHRS, CDR2 YFSETQ. The CDR3 DNA follows: TGCGCCAGCAGCTTAGGCGGCAGTGGCAATTCACCCCTCCACTTT. This translates into CASSLGGSGNSPLHF.

Many counts were recorded for this clonotype. The V gene is TRBV20-1, the J gene TRBJ2-5, with 7 bases aligning to TRBD2. There are 15 residues in the CDR3. In germline, CDR1 is DFQATT, CDR2 SNEGSKA (reference sequence). The V gene end was trimmed by 5 bases and the J gene end by 1 base; junction bases not matched to a gene: 10. The CDR3 sequence is CSAARMTSPQETQYF. The CDR3 DNA follows: TGCAGTGCTGCGCGTATGACTAGCCCCCAAGAGACCCAGTACTTC.

This clonotype has a handful of counts. The chain links TRBV10-2 to TRBJ1-3; the match to TRBD1 covers 8 bases. The V gene end was trimmed by 8 bases and the J gene end by 0 bases; junction bases not matched to a gene: 6. Germline loops: CDR1 WSHSY, CDR2 SAAADI. The CDR3 has 15 amino acids. CDR3 amino acids: CASGQGSYSGNTIYF. The CDR3 nucleotides are TGCGCCAGCGGACAGGGCTCCTACTCTGGAAACACCATATATTTT.

The sample holds a few counts of this clonotype. This chain connects TRBV2 to TRBJ2-7; the match to TRBD2 covers 7 bases. V lost 4 bases to trimming and J lost 4 bases; unmatched junction nucleotides: 13. Looked up from germline, CDR1 is SNHLY and CDR2 is FYNNEI. This CDR3 is built from 16 residues. CDR3 DNA sequence: TGTGCCAGCAGTGGTTACCGGGACTACCTTTTATACGAGCAGTACTTC. Protein sequence: CASSGYRDYLLYEQYF.